The source of this TCR beta chain is a study of vaccination and CD4 T cells after COVID-19. Treatment here: 10-day PBMC culture with coronavirus spike peptide pools or control peptides (ViraFEST assay). As to this clonotype: Its antigen remains unknown.

Once obtained from cultured CD4+ T cells, the DNA was sequenced using the Oncomine TCR Beta short-read assay. TCRdb passed the PCR reads through MiXCR, listing each CDR3 protein once. Of approximately 19,000 distinct CDR3 sequences in the sample, 78% are singletons; the top ten hold about a sixth. Sequenced material: CD4+ T cells from blood, cultured in vitro, taken after SARS-CoV-2 vaccination. The TCR comes from a human donor who received a COVID-19 vaccine.

Here the CDR3 DNA reads TGTGCCACCAGCCCAACCAGGACAGCATATGGCTACACCTTC. Its protein is CATSPTRTAYGYTF. The chain carries TRBV15 and TRBJ1-2; D might be TRBD1 (6 bases). The germline V gene encodes CDR1 LNHNV and CDR2 YYDKDF (reference sequence). V was trimmed by 5 bases and J by 5 bases, leaving 15 bases between them. This CDR3 has 14 amino acids.